This TCR beta chain is from a study of T cell responses to AZD1222 COVID-19 vaccine. The method was immunoSEQ multiplex PCR; TCRdb's version includes in-frame clones alone and lacks a portion of them. Of 77,000 or so clones detected, roughly nine tenths appear once; the ten largest clones hold approximately 6.5%. This CDR3 comprises 12 residues. V was trimmed by 3 bases and J by 8 bases, leaving 10 bases between them. The source of this sequence is an adult in good health. The chain combines TRBV12-3 or TRBV12-4 with TRBJ1-2, with D possibly being TRBD1 (6 bases). The specimen comprised peripheral blood, sampled on day 0 of MenACWY control vaccination. The CDR3 DNA follows: TGTGCCAGCAGTTTCTTAACAGGGGGCTACACCTTC. This encodes CASSFLTGGYTF.